The present T cell receptor (beta chain) was sequenced within a study of CD8+CD57+ T cells in acquired aplastic anemia. This CDR3 spans 14 amino acids. Germline CDR1 is SGHVS and CDR2 is FNYEAQ. Both TCR beta VDJ combination and CDR3 sequence profiling were carried out. Genomic DNA was the template for this profiling. TCRdb redid the calling of the reads with MiXCR, one entry per CDR3 protein. Here the sample spans fewer than 300,000 distinct CDR3 sequences, less than 85% being singletons. By flow cytometry, patients selected for sequencing had shown an expansion of CD8+CD57+ cells. A remark on this clonotype: One end of the junction varies from germline; a read error may be responsible.

This receptor was taken from a human donor with aplastic anemia. The sample was sorted CD4+, CD8+, or CD8+CD57+ T cells (not recorded which) from PBMCs. The rearrangement links TRBV7-6 to TRBJ2-7; the D gene is possibly TRBD1 (6 bases). CDR3 sequence (DNA): TGTGCCACCAGCTTACGCGACGGGACAAAAGAGCAGTACTTC. Its protein product is CATSLRDGTKEQYF. Full variable domain (outside the CDR3, taken from reference TRBV7-6 and TRBJ2-7): GAGVSQSPRYKVTKRGQDVALRCDPISGHVSLYWYRQALGQGPEFLTYFNYEAQQDKSGLPNDRFSAERPEGSISTLTIQRTEQRDSAMYRCATSLRDGTKEQYFGPGTRLTVT.